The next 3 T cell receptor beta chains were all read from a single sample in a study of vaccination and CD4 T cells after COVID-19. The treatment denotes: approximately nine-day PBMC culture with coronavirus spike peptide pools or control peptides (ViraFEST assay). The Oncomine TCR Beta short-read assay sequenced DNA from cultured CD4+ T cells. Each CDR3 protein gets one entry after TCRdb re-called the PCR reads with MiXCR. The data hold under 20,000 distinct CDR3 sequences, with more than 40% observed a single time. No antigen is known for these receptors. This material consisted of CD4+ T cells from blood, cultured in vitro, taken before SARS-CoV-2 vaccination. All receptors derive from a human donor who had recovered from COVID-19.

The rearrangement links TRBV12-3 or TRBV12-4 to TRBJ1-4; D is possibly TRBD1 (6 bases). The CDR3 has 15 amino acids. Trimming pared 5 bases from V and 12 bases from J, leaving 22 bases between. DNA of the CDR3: TGTGCCAGCAGTCCCTCTTTAGCAGGGGTGGTGGAACTGTTTTTT. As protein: CASSPSLAGVVELFF.

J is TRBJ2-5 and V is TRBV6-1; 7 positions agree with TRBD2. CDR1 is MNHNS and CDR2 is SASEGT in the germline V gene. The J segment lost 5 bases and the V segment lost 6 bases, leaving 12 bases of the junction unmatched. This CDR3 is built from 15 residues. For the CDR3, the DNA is TGTGCCAGCAGAACGACGGGGGGAGGTTGGGAGACCCAGTACTTC. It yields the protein CASRTTGGGWETQYF.

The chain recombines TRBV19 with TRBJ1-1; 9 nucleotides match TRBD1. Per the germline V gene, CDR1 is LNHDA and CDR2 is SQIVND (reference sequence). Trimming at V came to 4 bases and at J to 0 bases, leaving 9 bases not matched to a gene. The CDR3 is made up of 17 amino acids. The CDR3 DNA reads TGTGCCAGTAGTAATTCGGGACAGGGCGCTATGAACACTGAAGCTTTCTTT. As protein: CASSNSGQGAMNTEAFF.